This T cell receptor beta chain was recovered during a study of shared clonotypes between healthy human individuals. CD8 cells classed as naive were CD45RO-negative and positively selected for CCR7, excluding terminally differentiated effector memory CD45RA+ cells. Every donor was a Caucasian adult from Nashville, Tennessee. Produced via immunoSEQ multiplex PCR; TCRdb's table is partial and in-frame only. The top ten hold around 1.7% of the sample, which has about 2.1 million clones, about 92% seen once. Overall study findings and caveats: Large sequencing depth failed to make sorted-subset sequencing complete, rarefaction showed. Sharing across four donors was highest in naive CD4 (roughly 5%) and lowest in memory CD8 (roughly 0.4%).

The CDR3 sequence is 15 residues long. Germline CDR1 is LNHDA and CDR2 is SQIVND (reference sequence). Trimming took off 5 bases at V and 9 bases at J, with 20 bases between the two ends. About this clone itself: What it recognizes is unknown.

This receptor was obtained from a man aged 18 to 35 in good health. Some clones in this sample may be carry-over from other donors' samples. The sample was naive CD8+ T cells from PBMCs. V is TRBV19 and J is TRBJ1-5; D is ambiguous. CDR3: CASSPPQYIAWPQHF. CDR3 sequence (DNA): TGTGCCAGTAGTCCCCCTCAATATATAGCGTGGCCCCAGCATTTT.